The 18 T cell receptor beta chains below were found in one sample sequenced in a study of blood T cell repertoires in COVID-19. Method: immunoSEQ multiplex PCR; TCRdb's copy keeps in-frame clones and lacks some. Among about 230,000 clones listed, roughly 84% were seen once. Material for sequencing was peripheral blood. These receptors all come from a man in his forties with acute or convalescent COVID-19.

This clone has a single count. The J gene is TRBJ2-4, the V gene TRBV6-5, with D unclear. Trimming pared 2 bases from V and 1 base from J, leaving 12 bases between. Germline assignment: CDR1 MNHEY and CDR2 SVGAGI. The CDR3 has 16 residues. The DNA for the CDR3 is TGTGCCAGCAGTTACGGTGTCGACTGGGCCAAAAACATTCAGTACTTC. The encoded protein is CASSYGVDWAKNIQYF.

The chain recombines TRBV5-5 with TRBJ1-3; D unclear. The CDR3 spans 15 residues. Germline CDR1 SGHKS, CDR2 YYEKEE (reference sequence). The ends were cut back, 4 bases at V and 1 base at J, with 12 bases in the middle. The DNA for the CDR3 is TGTGCCAGCAGCGCCTCGCGGGCTTCTGGAAACACCATATATTTT. Translating gives CASSASRASGNTIYF. Full variable domain (outside the CDR3, taken from reference TRBV5-5 and TRBJ1-3): DAGVTQSPTHLIKTRGQQVTLRCSPISGHKSVSWYQQVLGQGPQFIFQYYEKEERGRGNFPDRFSARQFPNYSSELNVNALLLGDSALYLCASSASRASGNTIYFGEGSWLTVV.

This clone turned up a few times. The V gene is TRBV6-1, the J gene TRBJ2-7, with 7 bases aligning to TRBD1. Trimming cost V 3 bases and J 7 bases; bases outside gene matches: 12. The CDR3 spans 15 residues. Per germline, CDR1 MNHNS and CDR2 SASEGT. The CDR3 bases are TGTGCCAGCAGTGACCGGCCTACAGGGGTCGGAGAGCAGTACTTC. Its translation: CASSDRPTGVGEQYF.

This chain uses TRBV5-1 with TRBJ1-2; no clear D gene. CDR1 and CDR2 from the germline V gene are SGHRS and YFSETQ. The V and J ends lost 6 bases and 4 bases respectively, with 7 bases between them. The CDR3 sequence is 11 residues long. CDR3 in amino acids: CASTNSYGYTF. CDR3 DNA: TGCGCCAGCACAAATTCCTATGGCTACACCTTC.

The chain employs TRBV6-6 and TRBJ1-5; 7 positions match TRBD1. The germline CDR1 and CDR2 sequences are MNHNY and SVGAGI (reference sequence). The CDR3 sequence is 18 residues long. With 5 bases clipped from V and 0 bases from J, the junction kept 13 bases outside the gene matches. CDR3 in amino acids: CASSRSFAGGYSNQPQHF. In nucleotides, the CDR3 is TGTGCCAGCAGTCGGTCGTTTGCAGGGGGATATAGCAATCAGCCCCAGCATTTT.

The chain recombines TRBV10-1 with TRBJ2-5; D call uncertain. CDR1 is WNHNN, CDR2 SYGVQD, per germline (reference sequence). This CDR3 region has 14 residues. Trimming removed 2 bases from V and 1 base from J, with 8 bases in between. This CDR3 reads CASSEQATQETQYF. The CDR3 nucleotides read TGCGCCAGCAGTGAGCAAGCGACCCAAGAGACCCAGTACTTC.

This clone has only a few counts. The chain is built from TRBV6-2 or TRBV6-3 and TRBJ1-1, with 8 bases matching TRBD1. The CDR3 has 15 amino acids. The germline gives CDR1 MNHEY, CDR2 SVGEGT. The V segment lost 5 bases and the J segment 11 bases; nucleotides outside the gene matches: 16. In DNA, the CDR3 is TGTGCCAGCAGTCCGGGACAGGTCGTTCACGATGGGGCTTTCTTT. Translated: CASSPGQVVHDGAFF.

This chain joins TRBV6-5 and TRBJ1-1, with TRBD1 matching 9 bases. Trimming removed 5 bases from V and 4 bases from J; junction bases left unmatched: 2. CDR1 MNHEY and CDR2 SVGAGI come from the germline V gene. The CDR3 extends over 13 amino acids. The CDR3 is CASSKTGGTEAFF. The DNA for the CDR3 is TGTGCCAGCAGTAAGACAGGGGGCACTGAAGCTTTCTTT.

A remark on this clone: The identical CDR3 is also encoded by other nucleotide sequences in the sample. DNA of the CDR3: TGTGCCAGCAGTTTTTCCGGGAACAATGAGCAGTTCTTC. This gives the protein CASSFSGNNEQFF. This rearrangement joins TRBV12-3 or TRBV12-4 to TRBJ2-1; perhaps TRBD2 as D (5 bases). This CDR3 has 13 residues. Trimming left V 3 bases short and J 5 bases short, with 8 bases between.

J is TRBJ1-1 and V is TRBV30; no firm D call. The V gene lost 2 bases and the J gene lost 7 bases, with 11 bases spanning the gap. The CDR3 runs to 12 residues. CDR1 and CDR2 from the germline V gene are GTSNPN and SVGIG (reference sequence). The CDR3 reads CAWSTGYNEAFF. CDR3 nucleotides: TGTGCCTGGAGTACGGGGTATAATGAAGCTTTCTTT.

Here the CDR3 DNA reads TGTGCCACCAACAGTGGGGGCGGTCAGCCCCAGCATTTT. The encoded protein is CATNSGGGQPQHF. The V and J genes are TRBV15 and TRBJ1-5; TRBD1 is a possible D gene (6 bases). This CDR3 comprises 13 residues. Germline V gene data show CDR1 as LNHNV and CDR2 as YYDKDF (reference sequence). Trimming removed 7 bases from V and 6 bases from J, with 13 bases in between.

The chain uses TRBV12-3 or TRBV12-4 and TRBJ2-5; TRBD1 matches 8 bases. V trimming: 6 bases; J trimming: 5 bases; junction bases outside the gene matches: 5. This CDR3 comprises 13 residues. The DNA for the CDR3 is TGTGCCAGCAGGGGGACAGGAGCCGAGACCCAGTACTTC. It specifies CASRGTGAETQYF.

The chain couples TRBV18 to TRBJ2-3; tentatively, D is TRBD2 (6 bases). Per germline, CDR1 KGHSH and CDR2 LQKENI. V lost 6 bases to trimming and J lost 3 bases, with 16 bases between them. The CDR3 length is 15 residues. The CDR3 reads CASSLRFSGTDTQYF. CDR3 DNA sequence: TGTGCCAGCTCCCTCAGATTTAGCGGAACAGATACGCAGTATTTT. The entire variable domain, with the rest obtained from reference TRBV18 and TRBJ2-3, is as follows: NAGVMQNPRHLVRRRGQEARLRCSPMKGHSHVYWYRQLPEEGLKFMVYLQKENIIDESGMPKERFSAEFPKEGPSILRIQQVVRGDSAAYFCASSLRFSGTDTQYFGPGTRLTVL.

This clone was seen a handful of times. The V gene is TRBV5-1, the J gene TRBJ1-6; D call uncertain. Trimming shortened V by 0 bases and J by 10 bases, and 11 bases separated the two germline ends. This CDR3 is 14 amino acids long. Germline V gene lookup returns CDR1 SGHRS and CDR2 YFSETQ. CDR3 nucleotides: TGCGCCAGCAGCTTGGAGGAGGGTGCATCACCCCTCCACTTT. This codes for CASSLEEGASPLHF.

The J gene is TRBJ2-1, the V gene TRBV28; 13 bases line up with TRBD2. The length of the CDR3 is 20 residues. Trimming removed 6 bases from V and 1 base from J; junction bases left unmatched: 15. The germline CDR1 and CDR2 sequences are MDHEN and SYDVKM. The chain's CDR3 is CASSFPGLAGVPGSYNEQFF. CDR3 sequence (DNA): TGTGCCAGCAGCTTCCCAGGACTAGCGGGGGTCCCAGGGTCCTACAATGAGCAGTTCTTC.

To note about this clone: Other DNA sequences in this specimen translate into the identical CDR3. The chain is built from TRBV30 and TRBJ1-5; 7 bases match TRBD1. J was trimmed by 4 bases and V by 0 bases; bases with no gene match: 0. This CDR3 has 13 amino acids. Germline CDR1 is GTSNPN and CDR2 is SVGIG (reference sequence). DNA of the CDR3: TGTGCCTGGAGTGTACAGGGGAATCAGCCCCAGCATTTT. Protein: CAWSVQGNQPQHF. The full variable domain, in which reference TRBV30 and TRBJ1-5 provide the parts outside the CDR3, is SQTIHQWPATLVQPVGSPLSLECTVEGTSNPNLYWYRQAAGRGLQLLFYSVGIGQISSEVPQNLSASRPQDRQFILSSKKLLLSDSGFYLCAWSVQGNQPQHFGDGTRLSIL.

The V gene is TRBV25-1, the J gene TRBJ2-1; 7 bases are shared with TRBD1. Germline V gene lookup returns CDR1 MGHDK and CDR2 SYGVNS. J gave up 5 bases and V 7 bases, and 11 bases lay outside the gene matches. The CDR3 is 15 residues long. This CDR3 reads CASNQQGSGDNEQFF. Here the CDR3 DNA reads TGTGCCAGCAACCAACAGGGGAGCGGCGACAATGAGCAGTTCTTC.

This sequence joins TRBV7-9 and TRBJ1-2, with D perhaps TRBD1 (5 bases). The germline gives CDR1 SEHNR, CDR2 FQNEAQ (reference sequence). The V gene lost 1 base and the J gene lost 4 bases, with 10 bases spanning the gap. The CDR3 covers 14 residues. CDR3 DNA: TGTGCCAGCAGCTTAGTAGGGGCCAGCTATGGCTACACCTTC. Protein product: CASSLVGASYGYTF.